This T cell receptor beta chain was sequenced for a study of blood T cell repertoires in COVID-19. The wider study: Material from acute and convalescent COVID-19 was sourced from the United States, Italy and Spain. T cells, B-cell-depleted T cells, or PBMCs provided the cDNA or gDNA that served as material.

Source study methods: Nucleated cell number was recorded as an estimate derived from reference gene primer amplification. The method was immunoSEQ multiplex PCR; TCRdb's version includes in-frame clones alone and lacks a portion of them. That table is the source of V, J and clone size, and D and trimming were worked out from the DNA. The table records tens of thousands of clones, roughly 82% of them present only once. After removal of 5 bases from V and 4 bases from J, the junction contained 8 bases not matched to a gene. Looked up from germline, CDR1 is SGHNT and CDR2 is YENEEA. This CDR3 is 15 amino acids long.

The chain carries TRBV11-3 and TRBJ2-7, with 10 positions matching TRBD1. This TCR came from a human donor in a cohort sampled during active COVID-19. The sequenced sample was peripheral blood. CDR3 DNA sequence: TGTGCCAGCAGCAGCCGGGACAGGGGTTCGTACGAGCAGTACTTC. It codes for CASSSRDRGSYEQYF.